This TCR beta chain appears in the sequencing data of a study of persistence of HIV-infected CD4 T cells. The libraries were made with immunoSEQ version 4 in survey mode. Assay: immunoSEQ multiplex PCR; the TCRdb copy retains only in-frame clones and omits some. Of over 25,000 clones listed, roughly four fifths are singletons. Comments on this clone: Its specificity is not known.

This CDR3 has 15 amino acids. Trimming left V 3 bases short and J 4 bases short, with 15 bases between. Germline V lookup: CDR1 MNHEY, CDR2 SMNVEV (reference sequence). Cells were stimulated with CMV-infected fibroblast lysates at about 10 ug/mL. Sorted nonresponding memory CD4+ T cells were CD40L-negative, CD69-negative, CD45RO-high. Study results and limitations: Antigen-responding cells were enriched for degenerate expanded CDR3beta sequences.

Specimen: CD4+ T cells sorted from PBMCs after roughly 17-hour stimulation, collected from a patient who received antiretroviral therapy. This chain connects TRBV27 to TRBJ1-2; possible D gene TRBD1, 6 bases. This receptor was taken from an adult man with HIV who was CMV-seropositive. CDR3 protein: CASSLGNSGAYGYTF. Written as DNA, the CDR3 is TGTGCCAGCAGTTTGGGGAACTCAGGGGCCTATGGCTACACCTTC.